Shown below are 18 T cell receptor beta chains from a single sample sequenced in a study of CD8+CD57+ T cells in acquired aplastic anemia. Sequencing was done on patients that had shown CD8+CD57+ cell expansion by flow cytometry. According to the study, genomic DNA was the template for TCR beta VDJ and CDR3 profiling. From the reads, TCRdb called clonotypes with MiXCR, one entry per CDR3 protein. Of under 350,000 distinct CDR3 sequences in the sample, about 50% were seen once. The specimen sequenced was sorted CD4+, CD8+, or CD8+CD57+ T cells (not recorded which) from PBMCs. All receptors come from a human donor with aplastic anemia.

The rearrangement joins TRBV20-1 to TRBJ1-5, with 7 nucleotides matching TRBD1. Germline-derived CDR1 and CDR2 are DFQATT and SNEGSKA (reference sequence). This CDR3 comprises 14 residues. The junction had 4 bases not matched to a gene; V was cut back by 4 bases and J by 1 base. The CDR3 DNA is TGCAGTGCTACAAACAGGGGAAGCAATCAGCCCCAGCATTTT. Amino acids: CSATNRGSNQPQHF.

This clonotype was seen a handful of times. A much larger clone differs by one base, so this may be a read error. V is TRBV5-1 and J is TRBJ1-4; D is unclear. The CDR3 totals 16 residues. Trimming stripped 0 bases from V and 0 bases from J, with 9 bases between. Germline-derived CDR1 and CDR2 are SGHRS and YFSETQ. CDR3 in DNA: TGCGCCAGCAGCTTGGGACGGCTCCCAACTAATGAAAAACTGTTTTTT. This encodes CASSLGRLPTNEKLFF.

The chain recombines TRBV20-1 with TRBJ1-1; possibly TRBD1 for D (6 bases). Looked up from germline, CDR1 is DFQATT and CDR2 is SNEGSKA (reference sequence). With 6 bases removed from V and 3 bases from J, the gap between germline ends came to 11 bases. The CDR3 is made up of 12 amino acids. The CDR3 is CSAWKGDTEAFF. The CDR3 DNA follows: TGCAGTGCCTGGAAGGGGGACACTGAAGCTTTCTTT.

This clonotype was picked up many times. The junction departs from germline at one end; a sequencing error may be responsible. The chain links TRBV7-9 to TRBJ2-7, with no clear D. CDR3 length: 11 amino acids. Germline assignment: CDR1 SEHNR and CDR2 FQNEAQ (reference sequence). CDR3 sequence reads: CASSLSYEQYF. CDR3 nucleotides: TGCGCCAGCAGCCTCTCCTACGAGCAGTACTTC.

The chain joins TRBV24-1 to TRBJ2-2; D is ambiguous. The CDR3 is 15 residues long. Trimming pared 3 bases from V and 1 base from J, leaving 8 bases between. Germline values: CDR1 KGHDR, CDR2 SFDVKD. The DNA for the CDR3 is TGTGCCACCAGTGATCCCGTCAGGAACACCGGGGAGCTGTTTTTT. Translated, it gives CATSDPVRNTGELFF.

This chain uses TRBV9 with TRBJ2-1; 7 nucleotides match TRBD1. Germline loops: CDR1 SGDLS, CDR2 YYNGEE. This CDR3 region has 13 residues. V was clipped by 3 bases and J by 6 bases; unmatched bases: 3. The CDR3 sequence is CASSGYRGNEQFF. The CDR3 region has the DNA TGTGCCAGCAGCGGGTACAGGGGCAATGAGCAGTTCTTC.

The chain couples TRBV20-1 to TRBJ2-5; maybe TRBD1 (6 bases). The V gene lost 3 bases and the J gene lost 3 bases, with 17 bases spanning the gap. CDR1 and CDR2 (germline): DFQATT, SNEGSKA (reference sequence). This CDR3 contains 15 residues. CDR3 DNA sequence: TGCAGTGCTAGCCGCACCGGGACAAATAAAGAGACCCAGTACTTC. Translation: CSASRTGTNKETQYF.

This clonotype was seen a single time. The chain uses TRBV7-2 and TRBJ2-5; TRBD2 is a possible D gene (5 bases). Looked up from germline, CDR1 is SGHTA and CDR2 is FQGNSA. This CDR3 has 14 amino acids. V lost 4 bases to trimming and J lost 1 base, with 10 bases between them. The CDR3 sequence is CASSYRLSQETQYF. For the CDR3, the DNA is TGTGCCAGCAGCTATAGACTATCCCAAGAGACCCAGTACTTC.

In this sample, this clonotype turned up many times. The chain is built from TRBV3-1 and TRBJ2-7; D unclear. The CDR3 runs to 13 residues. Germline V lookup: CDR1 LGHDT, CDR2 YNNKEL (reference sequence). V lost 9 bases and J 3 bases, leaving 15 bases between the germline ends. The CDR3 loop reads CARSKTMLYEQYF. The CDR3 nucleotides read TGTGCCAGAAGCAAGACGATGCTCTACGAGCAGTACTTC.

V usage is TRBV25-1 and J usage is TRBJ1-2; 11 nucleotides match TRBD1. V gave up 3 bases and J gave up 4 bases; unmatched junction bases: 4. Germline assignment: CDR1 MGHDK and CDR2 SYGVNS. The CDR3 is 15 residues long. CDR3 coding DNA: TGTGCCAGCAGTGAGGGGACAGGGGGGGCCTATGGCTACACCTTC. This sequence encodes CASSEGTGGAYGYTF.

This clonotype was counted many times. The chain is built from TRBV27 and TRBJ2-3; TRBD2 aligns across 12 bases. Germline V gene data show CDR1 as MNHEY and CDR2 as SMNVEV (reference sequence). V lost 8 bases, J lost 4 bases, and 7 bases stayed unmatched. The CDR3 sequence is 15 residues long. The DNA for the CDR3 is TGTGCCAGCGCCAGGCTAGCGGGAGGGGCAGATACGCAGTATTTT. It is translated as CASARLAGGADTQYF.

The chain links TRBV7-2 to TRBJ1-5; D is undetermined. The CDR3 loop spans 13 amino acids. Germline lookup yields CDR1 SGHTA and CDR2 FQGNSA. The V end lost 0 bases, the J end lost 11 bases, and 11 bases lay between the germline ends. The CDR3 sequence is CASSLAKKETQHF. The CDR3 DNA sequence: TGTGCCAGCAGCTTAGCAAAGAAAGAGACCCAGCATTTT.

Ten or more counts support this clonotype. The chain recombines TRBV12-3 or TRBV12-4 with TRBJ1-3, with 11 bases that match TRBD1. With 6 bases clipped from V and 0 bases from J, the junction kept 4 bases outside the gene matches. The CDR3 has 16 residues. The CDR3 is CASSRGTGGSGNTIYF. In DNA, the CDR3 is TGTGCCAGCAGCCGGGGGACAGGGGGCTCTGGAAACACCATATATTTT.

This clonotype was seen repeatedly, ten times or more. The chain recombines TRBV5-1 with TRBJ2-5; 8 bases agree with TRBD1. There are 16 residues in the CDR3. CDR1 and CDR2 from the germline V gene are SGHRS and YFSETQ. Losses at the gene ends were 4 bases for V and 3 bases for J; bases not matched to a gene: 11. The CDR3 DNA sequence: TGCGCCAGCAGCCCAGGTGCAGGGGGCCCAGAAGAGACCCAGTACTTC. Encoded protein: CASSPGAGGPEETQYF.

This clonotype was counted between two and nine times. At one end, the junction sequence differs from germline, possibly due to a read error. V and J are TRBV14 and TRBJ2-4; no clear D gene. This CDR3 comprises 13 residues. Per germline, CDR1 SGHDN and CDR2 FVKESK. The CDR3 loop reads CASGQAGKNIQYF. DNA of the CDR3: TGTGCCAGCGGCCAGGCAGGAAAAAACATTCAGTACTTC.

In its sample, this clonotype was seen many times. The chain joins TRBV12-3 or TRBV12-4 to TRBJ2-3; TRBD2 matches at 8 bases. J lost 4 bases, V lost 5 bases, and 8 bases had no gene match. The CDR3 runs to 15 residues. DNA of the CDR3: TGTGCCAGCAGTAGTAGCGGGGTTGGTTCAGATACGCAGTATTTT. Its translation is CASSSSGVGSDTQYF.

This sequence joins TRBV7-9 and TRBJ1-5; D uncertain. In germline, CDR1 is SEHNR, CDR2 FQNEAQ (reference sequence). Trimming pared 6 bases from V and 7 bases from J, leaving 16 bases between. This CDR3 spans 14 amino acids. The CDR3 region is CASSSTEGYQPQHF. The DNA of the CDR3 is TGTGCCAGCAGTTCGACGGAAGGGTACCAGCCCCAGCATTTT.

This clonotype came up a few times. DNA for the CDR3: TGTGCCATCAGTGGGCTCCCCCCAGGGTTAGGGAACACCGGGGAGCTGTTTTTT. Protein sequence: CAISGLPPGLGNTGELFF. The chain uses TRBV10-3 and TRBJ2-2; D possibly corresponds to TRBD1 (5 bases). Trimming pared 4 bases from V and 1 base from J, leaving 19 bases between. Germline lookup yields CDR1 ENHRY and CDR2 SYGVKD. This CDR3 spans 18 amino acids.